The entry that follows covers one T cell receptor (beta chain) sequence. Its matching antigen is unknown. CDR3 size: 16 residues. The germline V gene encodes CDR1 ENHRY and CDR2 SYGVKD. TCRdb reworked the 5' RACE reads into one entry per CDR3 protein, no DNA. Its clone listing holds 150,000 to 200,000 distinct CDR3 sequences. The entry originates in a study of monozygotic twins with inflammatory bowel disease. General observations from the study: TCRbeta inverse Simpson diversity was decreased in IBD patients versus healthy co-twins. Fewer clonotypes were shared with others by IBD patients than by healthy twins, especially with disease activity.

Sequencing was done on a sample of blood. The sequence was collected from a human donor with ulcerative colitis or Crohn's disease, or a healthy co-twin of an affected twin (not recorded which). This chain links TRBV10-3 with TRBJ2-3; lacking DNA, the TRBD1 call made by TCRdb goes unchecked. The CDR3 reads CAISATSTGVTDTQYF.